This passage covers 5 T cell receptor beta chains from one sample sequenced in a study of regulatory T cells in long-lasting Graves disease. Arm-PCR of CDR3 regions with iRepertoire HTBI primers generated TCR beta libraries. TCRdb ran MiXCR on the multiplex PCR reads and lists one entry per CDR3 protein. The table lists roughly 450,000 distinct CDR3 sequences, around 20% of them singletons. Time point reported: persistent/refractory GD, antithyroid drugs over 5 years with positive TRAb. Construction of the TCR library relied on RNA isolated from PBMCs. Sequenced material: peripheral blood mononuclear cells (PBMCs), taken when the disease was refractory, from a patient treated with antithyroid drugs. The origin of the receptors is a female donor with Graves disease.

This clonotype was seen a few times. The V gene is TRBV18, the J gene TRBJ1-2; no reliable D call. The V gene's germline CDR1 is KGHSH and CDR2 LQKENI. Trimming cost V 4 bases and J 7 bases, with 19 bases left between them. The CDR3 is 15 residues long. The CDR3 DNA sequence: TGTGCCAGCTCACGTGTCCTTAACGCATGGGGTGGCTACACCTTC. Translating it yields CASSRVLNAWGGYTF.

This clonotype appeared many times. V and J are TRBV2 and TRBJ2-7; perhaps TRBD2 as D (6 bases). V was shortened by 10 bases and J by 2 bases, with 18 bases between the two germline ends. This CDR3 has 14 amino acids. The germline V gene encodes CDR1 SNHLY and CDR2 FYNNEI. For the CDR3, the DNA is TGTGCCATCCAAAGGTATAGCGGCGCCTACGAGCAGTACTTC. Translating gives CAIQRYSGAYEQYF.

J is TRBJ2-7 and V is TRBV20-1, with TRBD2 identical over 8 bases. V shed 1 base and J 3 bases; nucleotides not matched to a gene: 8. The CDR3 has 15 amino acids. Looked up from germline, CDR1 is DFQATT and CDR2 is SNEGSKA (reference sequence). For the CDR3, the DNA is TGCAGTGCTAGAGCACCCGGTACTAGCGGCTACGAGCAGTACTTC. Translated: CSARAPGTSGYEQYF.

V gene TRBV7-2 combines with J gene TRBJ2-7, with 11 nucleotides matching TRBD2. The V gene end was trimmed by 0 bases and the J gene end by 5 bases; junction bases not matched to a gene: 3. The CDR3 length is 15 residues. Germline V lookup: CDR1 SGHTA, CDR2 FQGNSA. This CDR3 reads CASSLATSGTHEQYF. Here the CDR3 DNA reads TGTGCCAGCAGCTTAGCGACTAGCGGGACCCACGAGCAGTACTTC.

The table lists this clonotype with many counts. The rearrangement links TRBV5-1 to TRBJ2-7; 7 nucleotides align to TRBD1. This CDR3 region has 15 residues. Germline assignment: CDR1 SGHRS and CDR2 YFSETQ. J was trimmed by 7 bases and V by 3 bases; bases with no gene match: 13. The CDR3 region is CASSYGTAPLREQYF. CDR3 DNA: TGCGCCAGCAGCTATGGGACAGCTCCTCTTCGGGAGCAGTACTTC.